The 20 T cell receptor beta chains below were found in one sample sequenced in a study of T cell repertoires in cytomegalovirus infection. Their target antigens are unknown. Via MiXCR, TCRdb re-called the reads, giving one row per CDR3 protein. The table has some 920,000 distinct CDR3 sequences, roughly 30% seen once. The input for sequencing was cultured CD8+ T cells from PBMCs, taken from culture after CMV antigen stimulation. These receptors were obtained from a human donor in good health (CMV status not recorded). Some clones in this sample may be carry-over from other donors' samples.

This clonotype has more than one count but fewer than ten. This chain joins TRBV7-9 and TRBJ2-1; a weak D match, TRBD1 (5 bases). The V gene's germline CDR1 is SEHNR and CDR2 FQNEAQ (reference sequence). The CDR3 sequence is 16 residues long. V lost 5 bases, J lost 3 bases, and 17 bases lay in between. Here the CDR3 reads CASSPRAGQLYNEQFF. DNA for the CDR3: TGTGCCAGCAGCCCTCGCGCAGGGCAGCTCTACAATGAGCAGTTCTTC.

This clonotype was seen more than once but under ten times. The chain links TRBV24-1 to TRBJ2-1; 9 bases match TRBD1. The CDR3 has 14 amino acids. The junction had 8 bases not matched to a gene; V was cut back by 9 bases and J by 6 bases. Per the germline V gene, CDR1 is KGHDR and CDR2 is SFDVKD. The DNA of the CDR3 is TGTGCCACCGGCCGGGACAGGGCTTCCAATGAGCAGTTCTTC. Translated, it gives CATGRDRASNEQFF.

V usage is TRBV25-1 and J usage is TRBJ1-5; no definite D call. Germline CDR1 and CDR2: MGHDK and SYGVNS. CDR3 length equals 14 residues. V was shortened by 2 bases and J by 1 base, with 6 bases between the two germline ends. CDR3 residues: CASSERNSNQPQHF. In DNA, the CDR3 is TGTGCCAGCAGTGAAAGGAACAGCAATCAGCCCCAGCATTTT.

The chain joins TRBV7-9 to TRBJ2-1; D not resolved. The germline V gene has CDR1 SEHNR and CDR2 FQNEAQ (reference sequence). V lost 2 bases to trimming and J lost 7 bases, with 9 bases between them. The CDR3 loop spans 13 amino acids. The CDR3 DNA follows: TGTGCCAGCAGCTTAAATCTCCAAAATGAGCAGTTCTTC. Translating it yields CASSLNLQNEQFF. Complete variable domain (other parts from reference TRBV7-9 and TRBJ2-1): DTGVSQNPRHKITKRGQNVTFRCDPISEHNRLYWYRQTLGQGPEFLTYFQNEAQLEKSRLLSDRFSAERPKGSFSTLEIQRTEQGDSAMYLCASSLNLQNEQFFGPGTRLTVL.

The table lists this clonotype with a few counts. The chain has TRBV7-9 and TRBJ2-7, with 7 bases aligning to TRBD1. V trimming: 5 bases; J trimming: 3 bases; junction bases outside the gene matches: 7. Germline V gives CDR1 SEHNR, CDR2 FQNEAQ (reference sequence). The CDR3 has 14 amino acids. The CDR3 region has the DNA TGTGCCAGCAGCAAAGGGACAGATTACTACGAGCAGTACTTC. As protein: CASSKGTDYYEQYF.

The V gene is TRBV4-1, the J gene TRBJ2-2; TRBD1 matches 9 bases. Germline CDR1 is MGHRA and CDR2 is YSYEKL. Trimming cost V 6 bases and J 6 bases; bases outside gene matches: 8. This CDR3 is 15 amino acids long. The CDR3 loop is CASSNRGRSAGELFF. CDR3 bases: TGCGCCAGCAGTAACAGGGGGCGCTCGGCCGGGGAGCTGTTTTTT.

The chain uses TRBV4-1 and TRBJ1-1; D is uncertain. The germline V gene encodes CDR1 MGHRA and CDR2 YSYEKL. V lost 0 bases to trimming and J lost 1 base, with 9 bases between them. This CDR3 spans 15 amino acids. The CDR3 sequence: CASSQDPVPNTEAFF. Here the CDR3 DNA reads TGCGCCAGCAGCCAAGATCCAGTCCCGAACACTGAAGCTTTCTTT.

CDR3 region: CASREQGFNTEAFF. The CDR3 DNA sequence: TGTGCCAGCAGAGAACAGGGATTCAACACTGAAGCTTTCTTT. The rearrangement joins TRBV25-1 to TRBJ1-1, with TRBD1 as a possible D gene (6 bases). The CDR3 totals 14 residues. V lost 6 bases and J 2 bases, leaving 13 bases between the germline ends. Germline-derived CDR1 and CDR2 are MGHDK and SYGVNS.

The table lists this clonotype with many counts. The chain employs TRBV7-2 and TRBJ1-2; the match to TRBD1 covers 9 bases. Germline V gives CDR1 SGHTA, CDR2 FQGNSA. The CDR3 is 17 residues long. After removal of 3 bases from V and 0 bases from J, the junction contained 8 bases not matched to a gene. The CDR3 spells CASSLRTGGPSNYGYTF. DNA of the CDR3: TGTGCCAGCAGCTTGAGAACAGGGGGCCCATCTAACTATGGCTACACCTTC. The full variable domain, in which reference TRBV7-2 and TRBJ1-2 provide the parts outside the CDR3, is GAGVSQSPSNKVTEKGKDVELRCDPISGHTALYWYRQSLGQGLEFLIYFQGNSAPDKSGLPSDRFSAERTGGSVSTLTIQRTQQEDSAVYLCASSLRTGGPSNYGYTFGSGTRLTVV.

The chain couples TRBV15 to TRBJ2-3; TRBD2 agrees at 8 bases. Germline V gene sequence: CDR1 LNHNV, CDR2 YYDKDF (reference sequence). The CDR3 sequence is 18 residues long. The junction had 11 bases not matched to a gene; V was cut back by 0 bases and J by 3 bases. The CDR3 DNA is TGTGCCACCAGCAGAGACGGGAAGGCGGGGGGCCGTACAGATACGCAGTATTTT. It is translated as CATSRDGKAGGRTDTQYF.

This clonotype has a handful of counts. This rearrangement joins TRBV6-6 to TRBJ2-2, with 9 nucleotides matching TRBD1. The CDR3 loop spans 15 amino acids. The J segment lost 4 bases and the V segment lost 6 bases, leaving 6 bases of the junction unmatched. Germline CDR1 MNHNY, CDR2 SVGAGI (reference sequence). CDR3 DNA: TGTGCCAGCAGCGTGGACAGGGGAGCCACCGGGGAGCTGTTTTTT. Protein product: CASSVDRGATGELFF.

CDR3 sequence reads: CASSFYPTRDRVFSAKNIQYF. DNA of the CDR3: TGTGCCAGCAGCTTTTATCCCACTCGGGACAGGGTTTTTTCGGCCAAAAACATTCAGTACTTC. The V gene is TRBV7-6, the J gene TRBJ2-4, with 9 bases identical to TRBD1. Trimming removed 3 bases from V and 1 base from J; junction bases left unmatched: 19. Per germline, CDR1 SGHVS and CDR2 FNYEAQ. The CDR3 is 21 residues long.

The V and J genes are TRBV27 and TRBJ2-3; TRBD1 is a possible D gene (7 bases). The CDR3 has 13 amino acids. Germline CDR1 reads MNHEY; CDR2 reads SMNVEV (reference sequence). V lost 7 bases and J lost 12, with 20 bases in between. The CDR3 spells CASIQPGGQQQYF. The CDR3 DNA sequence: TGTGCCAGCATCCAACCCGGGGGACAGCAACAGTATTTT.

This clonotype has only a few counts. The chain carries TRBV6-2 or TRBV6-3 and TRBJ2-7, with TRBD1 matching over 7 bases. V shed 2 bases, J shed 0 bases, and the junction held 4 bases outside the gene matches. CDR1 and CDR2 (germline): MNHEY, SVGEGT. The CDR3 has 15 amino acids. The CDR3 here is CASSYDRDSSYEQYV. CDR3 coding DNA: TGTGCCAGCAGTTACGACAGGGACAGCTCCTACGAGCAGTACGTC.

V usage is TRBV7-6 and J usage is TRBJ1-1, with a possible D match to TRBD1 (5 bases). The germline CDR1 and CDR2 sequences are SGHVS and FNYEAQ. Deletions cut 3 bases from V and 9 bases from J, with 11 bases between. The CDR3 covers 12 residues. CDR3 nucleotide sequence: TGTGCCAGCAGCTTCGACAGCAAACAAGCTTTCTTT. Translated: CASSFDSKQAFF.

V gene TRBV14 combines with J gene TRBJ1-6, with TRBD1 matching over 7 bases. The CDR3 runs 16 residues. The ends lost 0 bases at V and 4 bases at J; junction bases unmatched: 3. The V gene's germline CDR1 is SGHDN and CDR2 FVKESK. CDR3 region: CASSQDAGGYNSPLHF. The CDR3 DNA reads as TGTGCCAGCAGCCAAGACGCAGGGGGATATAATTCACCCCTCCACTTT.

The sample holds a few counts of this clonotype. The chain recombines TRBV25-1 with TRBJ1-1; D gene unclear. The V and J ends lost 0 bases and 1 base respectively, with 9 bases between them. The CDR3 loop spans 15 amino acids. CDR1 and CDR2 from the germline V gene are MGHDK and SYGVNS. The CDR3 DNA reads TGTGCCAGCAGTGAATACTTAACCGGGAACACTGAAGCTTTCTTT. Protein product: CASSEYLTGNTEAFF.

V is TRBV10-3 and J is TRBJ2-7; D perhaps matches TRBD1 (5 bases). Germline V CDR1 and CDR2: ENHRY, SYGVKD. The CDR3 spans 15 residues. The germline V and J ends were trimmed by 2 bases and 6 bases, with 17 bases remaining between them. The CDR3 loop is CAISEDSPEGAEQYV. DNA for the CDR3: TGTGCCATCAGTGAGGACAGTCCTGAAGGGGCCGAGCAGTACGTC.

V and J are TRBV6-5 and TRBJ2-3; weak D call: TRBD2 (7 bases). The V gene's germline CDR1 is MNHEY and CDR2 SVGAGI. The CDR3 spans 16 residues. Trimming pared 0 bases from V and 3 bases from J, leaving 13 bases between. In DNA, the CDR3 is TGTGCCAGCAGTTACTCTCTCGCGGGGGCGACAGATACGCAGTATTTT. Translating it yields CASSYSLAGATDTQYF.

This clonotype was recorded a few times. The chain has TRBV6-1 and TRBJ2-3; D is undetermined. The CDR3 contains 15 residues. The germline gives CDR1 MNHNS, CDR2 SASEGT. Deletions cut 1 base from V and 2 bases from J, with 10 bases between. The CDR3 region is CASSEESTSTDTQYF. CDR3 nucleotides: TGTGCCAGCAGTGAAGAGAGCACTTCCACAGATACGCAGTATTTT.